The 29 T cell receptor beta chains below all came from one sample that was sequenced in a study of shared clonotypes between healthy human individuals. The protocol was immunoSEQ multiplex PCR, while the TCRdb copy is restricted to in-frame clones and leaves out a portion. This repertoire shows 950,000 to 1,300,000 clones, roughly 70% found once; its top ten account for about 1.5%. Material for sequencing was memory CD4+ T cells sorted from blood. Indicated subset: CD45RA-negative fraction. The receptor set was obtained from a man younger than 35 in good health.

The genes are TRBV6-1 and TRBJ1-5, with D uncertain. Germline loops: CDR1 MNHNS, CDR2 SASEGT. The CDR3 has 15 residues. V was pared by 6 bases and J by 2 bases, with 14 bases between. The CDR3 region has the DNA TGTGCCAGCAGCCCTATGGGGATGGGCAATCAGCCCCAGCATTTT. Its protein is CASSPMGMGNQPQHF.

The chain links TRBV21-1 to TRBJ2-7; the table calls TRBD2, which could not be checked here. TRBV21-1 is a known pseudogene. This CDR3 contains 18 residues. CDR3 residues: CASSRLGRTSGGVYEQYF. CDR3 coding DNA: TGTGCCAGCAGCAGATTAGGACGGACTAGCGGGGGGGTCTACGAGCAGTACTTC.

The chain is built from TRBV6-5 and TRBJ2-4; the D gene is possibly TRBD2 (6 bases). Germline CDR1 and CDR2: MNHEY and SVGAGI. This CDR3 has 15 residues. Trimming pared 8 bases from V and 9 bases from J, leaving 23 bases between. The CDR3 region has the DNA TGTGCCAGCTGTCCGGGTGGCGGCCTGGGGGGCATTCAGTACTTC. Protein product: CASCPGGGLGGIQYF.

The chain links TRBV18 to TRBJ1-3; D unresolved. The CDR3 is 16 amino acids. V was trimmed by 2 bases and J by 1 base, leaving 12 bases between them. Germline CDR1 is KGHSH and CDR2 is LQKENI. CDR3 sequence: CASSPNPSTSGNTIYF. In DNA form, the CDR3 reads TGTGCCAGCTCACCAAATCCTTCAACATCTGGAAACACCATATATTTT.

For the CDR3, the DNA is TGTGCCAGCAGTTGGGGTGGACAGGGGGCGTCTGAAGCTTTCTTT. It specifies CASSWGGQGASEAFF. V gene TRBV28 combines with J gene TRBJ1-1; TRBD1 matches 11 bases. This CDR3 is built from 15 residues. Germline V gene sequence: CDR1 MDHEN, CDR2 SYDVKM. V lost 4 bases to trimming and J lost 6 bases; unmatched junction nucleotides: 7.

This chain joins TRBV7-6 and TRBJ2-7; tentatively, D is TRBD2 (5 bases). V lost 1 base to trimming and J lost 2 bases, with 12 bases between them. Germline CDR1 is SGHVS and CDR2 is FNYEAQ. CDR3 length: 15 amino acids. The CDR3 sequence: CASSLVFGGTYEQYF. Here the CDR3 DNA reads TGTGCCAGCAGCTTAGTATTCGGAGGTACCTACGAGCAGTACTTC.

Here the CDR3 reads CASRTRQDSTDTQYF. The CDR3 region has the DNA TGTGCCAGCAGGACGAGACAGGATAGCACAGATACGCAGTATTTT. The rearrangement links TRBV6-6 to TRBJ2-3; perhaps TRBD1 as D (6 bases). Trimming removed 6 bases at V and 0 bases at J, with 13 bases between. Per germline, CDR1 MNHNY and CDR2 SVGAGI (reference sequence). This CDR3 is built from 15 residues.

Regarding this clone: The junction does not match germline at one end; this may be a read error. The V call is TRBV7-7, the J call TRBJ2-5, with D perhaps matching TRBD2 (5 bases). The CDR3 totals 21 residues. CDR1 and CDR2 (germline): SSHAT, FNYEAQ (reference sequence). The CDR3: CASSLGSQARTDGTFQETQYF. CDR3 bases: TGTGCTAGCAGCTTAGGGAGTCAGGCCAGGACGGACGGTACCTTCCAAGAGACCCAGTACTTC.

The genes are TRBV4-1 and TRBJ1-5, with D perhaps TRBD1 (5 bases). V shed 0 bases and J shed 1 base, with 16 bases lying between them. CDR1 and CDR2 from the germline V gene are MGHRA and YSYEKL. The CDR3 runs to 18 residues. In nucleotides, the CDR3 is TGCGCCAGCAGCCAAGAAAGCACGGGCAGGGCGAGCAATCAGCCCCAGCATTTT. Its translation is CASSQESTGRASNQPQHF.

V gene TRBV5-4 combines with J gene TRBJ1-4; D gene unclear. The V gene's germline CDR1 is SGHNT and CDR2 YYREEE (reference sequence). Trimming removed 2 bases at V and 11 bases at J, with 13 bases between. The CDR3 is made up of 13 amino acids. CDR3 sequence reads: CASSFLGERKLFF. In DNA, the CDR3 is TGTGCCAGCAGCTTTTTGGGCGAGAGGAAACTGTTTTTT.

This clone was found a few times. The chain joins TRBV11-1 to TRBJ2-1; 14 nucleotides match TRBD2. CDR1 and CDR2 from the germline V gene are SGHAT and FQDESV (reference sequence). The junction had 5 bases not matched to a gene; V was cut back by 0 bases and J by 7 bases. The CDR3 spans 17 residues. DNA for the CDR3: TGTGCCAGCAGCTTAGCGACTAGCGGGGGGGCTAGTAATGAGCAGTTCTTC. It translates to CASSLATSGGASNEQFF.

Only one count was recorded for this clone. The chain carries TRBV21-1 and TRBJ1-2. TRBV21-1 is a pseudogene locus. This CDR3 region has 16 residues. The CDR3 DNA is TGTGCCAGCAAGCTCCATCCCCCGAGACAGCGGAAGGACTACACCTTC. Protein: CASKLHPPRQRKDYTF.

The chain joins TRBV25-1 to TRBJ1-2, with 8 bases fitting TRBD1. The CDR3 runs 13 residues. The junction had 7 bases not matched to a gene; V was cut back by 6 bases and J by 7 bases. CDR1 is MGHDK, CDR2 SYGVNS, per germline. CDR3 loop: CASRPTGDGGYTF. CDR3 bases: TGTGCCAGCAGGCCGACAGGGGACGGTGGCTACACCTTC.

The chain employs TRBV7-2 and TRBJ1-6, with D possibly being TRBD1 (5 bases). In germline, CDR1 is SGHTA, CDR2 FQGNSA. The CDR3 spans 16 residues. The V gene lost 5 bases and the J gene lost 10 bases, with 21 bases spanning the gap. The CDR3 here is CASSATLGVSDSPLHF. For the CDR3, the DNA is TGTGCCAGCAGCGCTACCCTAGGGGTTTCTGACTCACCCCTCCACTTT.

This clone was seen a few times. This sequence joins TRBV18 and TRBJ1-6; no clear D gene. CDR1 is KGHSH and CDR2 is LQKENI in the germline V gene. Trimming removed 0 bases at V and 4 bases at J, with 7 bases between. This CDR3 is built from 15 residues. The CDR3 spells CASSPPSGYNSPLHF. The CDR3 coding sequence is TGTGCCAGCTCACCACCGTCCGGGTATAATTCACCCCTCCACTTT. Based on the CDR3 plus reference TRBV18 and TRBJ1-6, the full variable domain is NAGVMQNPRHLVRRRGQEARLRCSPMKGHSHVYWYRQLPEEGLKFMVYLQKENIIDESGMPKERFSAEFPKEGPSILRIQQVVRGDSAAYFCASSPPSGYNSPLHFGNGTRLTVT.

This clone has only a few counts. This chain connects TRBV4-3 to TRBJ1-4; 7 bases map to TRBD1. The trim removed 0 bases at V and 8 bases at J, leaving 6 bases unmatched. Germline V gene lookup returns CDR1 LGHNA and CDR2 YSLEER. The CDR3 contains 15 residues. The CDR3 sequence is CASSQDRTGREKLFF. CDR3 nucleotides: TGCGCCAGCAGCCAAGATCGGACAGGTCGGGAAAAACTGTTTTTT.

This clone was seen once. The chain uses TRBV6-5 and TRBJ2-2, with D unclear. Germline CDR1 reads MNHEY; CDR2 reads SVGAGI. The V and J ends lost 0 bases and 9 bases respectively, with 5 bases between them. This CDR3 is 12 amino acids long. This CDR3 reads CASSYSSRELFF. Here the CDR3 DNA reads TGTGCCAGCAGTTACTCGAGTAGGGAGCTGTTTTTT.

As regards this clone: Just one base apart from a much larger clone, this may be a read error. In the same sample, other DNA sequences code for this CDR3. The V and J genes are TRBV7-2 and TRBJ2-1, with 7 bases aligning to TRBD1. The V and J ends lost 0 bases and 4 bases, in that order; junction bases with no gene match: 3. This CDR3 has 15 amino acids. The germline CDR1 and CDR2 sequences are SGHTA and FQGNSA. The CDR3 protein is CASSLAQGSYNEQFF. In nucleotides, the CDR3 is TGTGCCAGCAGCTTAGCACAGGGGTCGTACAATGAGCAGTTCTTC.

This chain links TRBV28 with TRBJ1-5; D possibly corresponds to TRBD1 (6 bases). Germline lookup yields CDR1 MDHEN and CDR2 SYDVKM. Trimming removed 5 bases from V and 2 bases from J, with 22 bases in between. This CDR3 comprises 18 residues. The CDR3, as DNA: TGTGCCAGCAGTGGTTCCCCAAAAAAGGAGGGGGGCAATCAGCCCCAGCATTTT. This sequence encodes CASSGSPKKEGGNQPQHF.

This clone was observed once. Just one base apart from a much larger clone, this may be a read error. The CDR3 reads CASRAGGYEQYF. The CDR3 DNA reads as TGTGCCAGCAGAGCGGGGGGCTACGAGCAGTACTTC. The gene calls are TRBV2 and TRBJ2-7; 9 bases are shared with TRBD2. The germline V gene has CDR1 SNHLY and CDR2 FYNNEI. J lost 3 bases, V lost 6 bases, and 0 bases had no gene match. The CDR3 is made up of 12 amino acids.

The chain employs TRBV7-2 and TRBJ2-7; TRBD1 or TRBD2 may be the D gene (5 bases each). The germline V and J ends were trimmed by 2 bases and 2 bases, with 13 bases remaining between them. The CDR3 runs to 15 residues. Germline V CDR1 and CDR2: SGHTA, FQGNSA. CDR3 protein: CASSLYPGTAYEQYF. DNA of the CDR3: TGTGCCAGCAGCTTATACCCAGGGACGGCCTACGAGCAGTACTTC.

This clone appeared a single time. The chain is built from TRBV19 and TRBJ2-1, with TRBD2 identical over 9 bases. The CDR3 loop spans 14 amino acids. Germline CDR1 reads LNHDA; CDR2 reads SQIVND (reference sequence). Trimming at V came to 5 bases and at J to 9 bases, leaving 8 bases not matched to a gene. The CDR3 DNA reads TGTGCCAGTAGTTCAAGGACTAGCGTTTTTGAGCAGTTCTTC. Residues: CASSSRTSVFEQFF.

This clone was observed many times. This chain joins TRBV6-5 and TRBJ1-2, with no clear D. The CDR3 is 13 amino acids. Between the trimmed V and J ends, which lost 6 bases and 8 bases, there was a span of 16 bases. Germline V gene sequence: CDR1 MNHEY, CDR2 SVGAGI. The CDR3 here is CASRLDGGGGYTF. The DNA for the CDR3 is TGTGCCAGCAGGTTGGACGGTGGCGGGGGCTACACCTTC.

This chain links TRBV5-4 with TRBJ2-7; TRBD1 matches at 10 bases. V shed 4 bases and J 11 bases; nucleotides not matched to a gene: 6. The CDR3 is 12 amino acids. Germline values: CDR1 SGHNT, CDR2 YYREEE (reference sequence). In DNA form, the CDR3 reads TGTGCCAGCAGCGTTGACAGGGGGCTTGAGTACTTC. It specifies CASSVDRGLEYF.

The chain links TRBV30 to TRBJ1-5; D is uncertain. Trimming took 3 bases from V and 3 from J, leaving 12 bases between them. Germline lookup yields CDR1 GTSNPN and CDR2 SVGIG (reference sequence). This CDR3 is built from 14 residues. This chain's CDR3 is CAWSGEGNNQPQHF. DNA for the CDR3: TGTGCCTGGAGCGGAGAAGGGAACAATCAGCCCCAGCATTTT.

The rearrangement uses TRBV10-3 and TRBJ2-3; D is ambiguous. The CDR3 has 15 residues. CDR1 and CDR2 from the germline V gene are ENHRY and SYGVKD. V lost 0 bases and J lost 7, with 14 bases in between. The CDR3 loop reads CAISESALSWNTQYF. CDR3 nucleotides: TGTGCCATCAGTGAGTCGGCCCTTTCGTGGAATACGCAGTATTTT.

This chain joins TRBV30 and TRBJ1-4; D ambiguous. The CDR3 covers 17 residues. V lost 4 bases and J lost 3, with 21 bases in between. Germline V gene lookup returns CDR1 GTSNPN and CDR2 SVGIG (reference sequence). The CDR3 DNA sequence: TGTGCCTGGAAGATGCGGGCAGCGGATGGTGCTAATGAAAAACTGTTTTTT. Its translation: CAWKMRAADGANEKLFF.

V usage is TRBV5-1 and J usage is TRBJ2-1; TRBD1 matches 7 bases. Germline V gene sequence: CDR1 SGHRS, CDR2 YFSETQ. CDR3 size: 16 residues. V lost 4 bases to trimming and J lost 0 bases; unmatched junction nucleotides: 7. CDR3 sequence (DNA): TGCGCCAGCAGCAAACAGGGGTTCAGCTCCTACAATGAGCAGTTCTTC. It is translated as CASSKQGFSSYNEQFF. Variable domain in full (rest from reference TRBV5-1 and TRBJ2-1): KAGVTQTPRYLIKTRGQQVTLSCSPISGHRSVSWYQQTPGQGLQFLFEYFSETQRNKGNFPGRFSGRQFSNSRSEMNVSTLELGDSALYLCASSKQGFSSYNEQFFGPGTRLTVL.

V is TRBV11-3 and J is TRBJ2-5; D is unresolved. The V and J ends lost 2 bases and 7 bases respectively, with 8 bases between them. The length of the CDR3 is 12 residues. The germline gives CDR1 SGHNT, CDR2 YENEEA. CDR3 sequence (DNA): TGTGCCAGCAGCTTAAAGGCCGGGACCCAGTACTTC. This codes for CASSLKAGTQYF.